The 16 T cell receptor beta chains in this list originate from one sample, sequenced in a study of naive and memory T cell subsets. Both TRBC1 and TRBC2 were covered by a beta constant-region primer of two equimolar oligonucleotides. TCRdb redid the calling of the UMI-ligation and nested PCR reads with MiXCR, one entry per CDR3 protein. The table includes approximately 85,000 distinct CDR3 sequences, approximately 6.5% detected once. Sequenced: central memory CD4+ T cells from blood. Receptor source: a human donor in good health.

This clonotype occurred many times. The chain employs TRBV7-9 and TRBJ2-3; the D gene is possibly TRBD2 (6 bases). The V end lost 5 bases, the J end lost 9 bases, and 18 bases lay between the germline ends. The CDR3 consists of 14 residues. Per germline, CDR1 SEHNR and CDR2 FQNEAQ (reference sequence). The CDR3 nucleotides read TGTGCCAGCAGCACCGGGAGCGGGCGGGTCACGCAGTATTTT. It specifies CASSTGSGRVTQYF.

This clonotype has a count of ten or more. CDR3 nucleotide sequence: TGTGCCAGCAGCTTTATGGACAGGGAGAACACTGAAGCTTTCTTT. It yields the protein CASSFMDRENTEAFF. This sequence joins TRBV5-6 and TRBJ1-1; 8 bases align to TRBD1. J was trimmed by 1 base and V by 2 bases; bases with no gene match: 4. The CDR3 is 15 residues long. Looked up from germline, CDR1 is SGHDT and CDR2 is YYEEEE. The full variable domain, rest sourced from reference TRBV5-6 and TRBJ1-1, is DAGVTQSPTHLIKTRGQQVTLRCSPKSGHDTVSWYQQALGQGPQFIFQYYEEEERQRGNFPDRFSGHQFPNYSSELNVNALLLGDSALYLCASSFMDRENTEAFFGQGTRLTVV.

At least ten counts were recorded for this clonotype. The genes are TRBV20-1 and TRBJ2-1, with 14 bases lining up with TRBD2. V shed 7 bases, J shed 2 bases, and the junction held 16 bases outside the gene matches. Germline V gives CDR1 DFQATT, CDR2 SNEGSKA (reference sequence). The CDR3 contains 19 residues. In DNA, the CDR3 is TGCAGTGTGGAAGCACGAGGGACTAGCGGGAGCCCTACCTACAATGAGCAGTTCTTC. Translation: CSVEARGTSGSPTYNEQFF.

In its sample, this clonotype was seen many times. The chain employs TRBV20-1 and TRBJ1-3; D is ambiguous. The CDR3 extends over 14 amino acids. Germline values: CDR1 DFQATT, CDR2 SNEGSKA (reference sequence). The ends were cut back, 0 bases at V and 0 bases at J, with 6 bases in the middle. The CDR3 DNA reads TGCAGTGCTAGAGATCGCGTCTCTGGAAACACCATATATTTT. This codes for CSARDRVSGNTIYF.

This clonotype was observed at least ten times. The gene calls are TRBV18 and TRBJ1-1, with a weak D call TRBD1 (5 bases). CDR3 length: 13 residues. V was shortened by 0 bases and J by 7 bases, with 9 bases between the two germline ends. The germline CDR1 and CDR2 sequences are KGHSH and LQKENI. The CDR3 nucleotides read TGTGCCAGCTCACCACCGACGACAGATGAAGCTTTCTTT. This gives the protein CASSPPTTDEAFF.

This clonotype was counted ten times or more. J is TRBJ2-5 and V is TRBV9; 7 bases are a match to TRBD2. The CDR3 is 16 amino acids. The germline CDR1 and CDR2 sequences are SGDLS and YYNGEE. The ends lost 2 bases at V and 1 base at J; junction bases unmatched: 8. The CDR3: CASSVLSGHTQETQYF. The CDR3 coding sequence is TGTGCCAGCAGCGTCCTTAGCGGGCACACCCAAGAGACCCAGTACTTC.

This clonotype was detected many times. The genes are TRBV6-2 or TRBV6-3 and TRBJ1-6, with D uncertain. CDR1 is MNHEY, CDR2 SVGEGT, per germline. Trimming shortened V by 0 bases and J by 6 bases, and 9 bases separated the two germline ends. The CDR3 covers 15 residues. In DNA form, the CDR3 reads TGTGCCAGCAGTTACTCGATGGATCCTAATTCACCCCTCCACTTT. This encodes CASSYSMDPNSPLHF.

The chain links TRBV5-1 to TRBJ2-2; D is perhaps TRBD2 (5 bases). CDR3 length: 15 residues. Trimming stripped 4 bases from V and 5 bases from J, with 15 bases between. Looked up from germline, CDR1 is SGHRS and CDR2 is YFSETQ. The chain's CDR3 is CASSAGRLGTGELFF. CDR3 nucleotides: TGCGCCAGCAGCGCGGGCCGATTAGGGACCGGGGAGCTGTTTTTT.

This clonotype was counted a few times. This chain joins TRBV29-1 and TRBJ1-1; the match to TRBD1 covers 8 bases. V gave up 7 bases and J gave up 4 bases; unmatched junction bases: 11. The length of the CDR3 is 14 residues. In germline, CDR1 is SQVTM, CDR2 ANQGSEA. The CDR3 loop is CSARTGSGRTEAFF. The CDR3 DNA is TGCAGCGCTAGGACAGGGTCGGGGCGCACTGAAGCTTTCTTT. The full variable domain, with the rest looked up from reference TRBV29-1 and TRBJ1-1, is SAVISQKPSRDICQRGTSLTIQCQVDSQVTMMFWYRQQPGQSLTLIATANQGSEATYESGFVIDKFPISRPNLTFSTLTVSNMSPEDSSIYLCSARTGSGRTEAFFGQGTRLTVV.

This clonotype was picked up many times. This chain connects TRBV14 to TRBJ2-7; D gene ambiguous. The V and J ends lost 6 bases and 2 bases respectively, with 14 bases between them. This CDR3 spans 14 amino acids. Germline V gives CDR1 SGHDN, CDR2 FVKESK. CDR3 DNA: TGTGCCAGCAGTAGGAGCATTGGGACCTACGAGCAGTACTTC. It translates to CASSRSIGTYEQYF.

Ten or more counts support this clonotype. The chain carries TRBV15 and TRBJ1-4, with 7 positions matching TRBD1. This CDR3 is built from 16 residues. The germline gives CDR1 LNHNV, CDR2 YYDKDF (reference sequence). J was trimmed by 10 bases and V by 5 bases; bases with no gene match: 16. The CDR3 sequence: CATSALGRDSFGKLFF. The CDR3 coding sequence is TGTGCCACCAGCGCGTTAGGCCGGGACAGCTTCGGAAAACTGTTTTTT. Full variable domain (outside the CDR3, taken from reference TRBV15 and TRBJ1-4): DAMVIQNPRYQVTQFGKPVTLSCSQTLNHNVMYWYQQKSSQAPKLLFHYYDKDFNNEADTPDNFQSRRPNTSFCFLDIRSPGLGDTAMYLCATSALGRDSFGKLFFGSGTQLSVL.

V and J are TRBV3-1 and TRBJ1-2; tentative D call: TRBD1 (5 bases). Trimming removed 5 bases from V and 4 bases from J, with 5 bases in between. The CDR3 consists of 11 residues. Germline CDR1 and CDR2: LGHDT and YNNKEL (reference sequence). The CDR3 spells CASSRGYGYTF. Here the CDR3 DNA reads TGTGCCAGCAGCAGGGGCTATGGCTACACCTTC.

There are many counts of this clonotype. The chain carries TRBV7-8 and TRBJ1-1; D gene ambiguous. The CDR3 consists of 11 residues. CDR1 and CDR2 (germline): SGHVS, FQNEAQ. V shed 1 base and J shed 5 bases, with 2 bases lying between them. This CDR3 reads CASSLVTEAFF. In nucleotides, the CDR3 is TGTGCCAGCAGCTTAGTTACTGAAGCTTTCTTT.

This clonotype was picked up many times. The chain combines TRBV2 with TRBJ1-2, with TRBD1 as a possible D gene (5 bases). CDR3 size: 13 residues. Germline V lookup: CDR1 SNHLY, CDR2 FYNNEI. Trimming removed 4 bases from V and 4 bases from J, with 10 bases in between. The CDR3 sequence: CASSGETVYGYTF. CDR3 DNA sequence: TGTGCCAGCAGTGGCGAGACAGTCTATGGCTACACCTTC.

This clonotype was detected only a few times. The rearrangement joins TRBV28 to TRBJ2-2; 9 nucleotides align to TRBD1. The length of the CDR3 is 14 residues. Germline assignment: CDR1 MDHEN and CDR2 SYDVKM. With 6 bases clipped from V and 6 bases from J, the junction kept 5 bases outside the gene matches. The CDR3 region is CASRPGQGPGELFF. CDR3 in DNA: TGTGCCAGCAGGCCGGGACAGGGTCCCGGGGAGCTGTTTTTT.

The rearrangement links TRBV27 to TRBJ2-5; 7 bases fit TRBD1. Germline V lookup: CDR1 MNHEY, CDR2 SMNVEV (reference sequence). V dropped 3 bases and J dropped 5; count of bases not matched to a gene: 6. The CDR3 runs 14 residues. The DNA for the CDR3 is TGTGCCAGCAGTTTCAGGACAGGCGAGGAGACCCAGTACTTC. This codes for CASSFRTGEETQYF.